This paragraph reports one T cell receptor beta chain. It has no known antigen specificity. No base quality values were provided; no much bigger clone lies one nucleotide off. The CDR3 runs 20 amino acids, cysteine and phenylalanine included. Only the CDR3 part of the read is kept: 60 bases, read in frame from the first base. CDR1 and CDR2, per the germline V gene, are ENHRY and SYGVKD. The germline V and J ends show losses of 3 bases and 0 bases respectively, and no gene match explains 7 bases of the junction. This specimen belongs to a study of T cell changes during pregnancy in multiple sclerosis (dated by TCRdb to between 2019 and 2020). Turning to the overall study: Changes in the T cell repertoire over the course of pregnancy were examined in this study in women with multiple sclerosis.

The method was the immunoSEQ multiplex PCR assay. TCRdb obtained this table from immuneACCESS and retained in-frame rearrangements with V and J assigned. These tables miss some clones; where compared with another copy, unresolved V genes account for less than half of the shortfall, and the remainder is unexplained. Within this sample are around 130,000 clones, with 90% to 96% of them counted one time only. Approximately 0.45% of the sample belongs to the ten largest clones. Rearrangement joined TRBV10-3 to TRBJ2-2; 16 junctional bases match TRBD2. The source was peripheral blood, collected after pregnancy. The receptor was isolated from a female donor with multiple sclerosis, enrolled in a pregnancy study. CDR3 protein: CAISDLTGTSGRANTGELFF. The nucleotide sequence reads as follows: TGTGCCATCAGTGACCTTACCGGGACTAGCGGGAGGGCGAACACCGGGGAGCTGTTTTTT.